This TCR beta chain was captured by sequencing in a study of blood T cells in healthy people across ages. Study information: Capturing about one barcoded beta molecule per two T cells was achieved by template switching. Study observations and caveats: Estimates of diversity drawn from one million T cells were considered underestimates. Researchers report that TCR beta diversity correlated strongly with naive T cell percentage. Relative to aged donors, long-lived donors carried more naive CD4+ cells and displayed higher diversity.

Primed by a sample-barcoded 5' primer and a J-beta primer mix, a second PCR proceeded for about 6 to 12 cycles. Each CDR3 protein gets one entry after TCRdb re-called the 5' RACE reads with MiXCR. The table records around 800,000 distinct CDR3 sequences, 50% to 65% of them present only once. On this clonotype itself: The target antigen is unknown.

Per germline, CDR1 SQVTM and CDR2 ANQGSEA. With 4 bases clipped from V and 0 bases from J, the junction kept 3 bases outside the gene matches. The CDR3 is 14 amino acids. V usage is TRBV29-1 and J usage is TRBJ2-1; 7 bases are shared with TRBD1. Sequenced material: blood. This clonotype was obtained from an elderly man in good health. The CDR3 DNA reads as TGCAGCGTTGCCCCAGGGGGCTCCTACAATGAGCAGTTCTTC. Translation gives CSVAPGGSYNEQFF.